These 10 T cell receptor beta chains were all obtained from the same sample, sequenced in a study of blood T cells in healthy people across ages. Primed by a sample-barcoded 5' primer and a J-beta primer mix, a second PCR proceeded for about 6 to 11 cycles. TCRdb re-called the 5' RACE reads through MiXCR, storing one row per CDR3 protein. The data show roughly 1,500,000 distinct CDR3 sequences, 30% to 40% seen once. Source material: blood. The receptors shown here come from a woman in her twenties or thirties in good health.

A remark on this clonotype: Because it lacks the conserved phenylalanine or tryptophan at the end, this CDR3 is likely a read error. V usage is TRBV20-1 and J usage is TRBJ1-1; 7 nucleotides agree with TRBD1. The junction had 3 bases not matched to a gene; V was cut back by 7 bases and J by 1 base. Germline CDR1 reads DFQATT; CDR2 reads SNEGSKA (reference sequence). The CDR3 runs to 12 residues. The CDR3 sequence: CSGNRGNTEAFL. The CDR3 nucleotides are TGCAGTGGCAACAGGGGGAACACTGAAGCTTTCTTG.

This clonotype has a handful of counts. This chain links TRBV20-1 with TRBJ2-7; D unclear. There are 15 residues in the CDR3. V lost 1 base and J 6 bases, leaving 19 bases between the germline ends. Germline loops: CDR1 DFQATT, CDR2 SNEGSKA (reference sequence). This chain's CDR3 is CSARVGANIVGEQYF. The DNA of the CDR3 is TGCAGTGCTAGAGTGGGTGCGAATATAGTAGGCGAGCAGTACTTC.

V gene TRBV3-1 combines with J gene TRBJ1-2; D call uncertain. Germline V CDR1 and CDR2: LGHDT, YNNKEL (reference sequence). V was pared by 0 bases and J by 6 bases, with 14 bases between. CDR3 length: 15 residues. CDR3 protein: CASSQEEGLRDGYTF. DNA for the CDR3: TGTGCCAGCAGCCAAGAGGAAGGCCTACGAGATGGCTACACCTTC. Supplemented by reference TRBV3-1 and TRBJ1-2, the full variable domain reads DTAVSQTPKYLVTQMGNDKSIKCEQNLGHDTMYWYKQDSKKFLKIMFSYNNKELIINETVPNRFSPKSPDKAHLNLHINSLELGDSAVYFCASSQEEGLRDGYTFGSGTRLTVV.

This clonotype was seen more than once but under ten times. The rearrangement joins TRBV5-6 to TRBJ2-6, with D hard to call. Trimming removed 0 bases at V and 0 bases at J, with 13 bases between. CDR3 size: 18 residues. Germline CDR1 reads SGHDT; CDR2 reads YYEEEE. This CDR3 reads CASSLVDTPSSGANVLTF. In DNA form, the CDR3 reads TGTGCCAGCAGCTTGGTCGACACCCCCAGCTCTGGGGCCAACGTCCTGACTTTC.

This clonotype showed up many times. The CDR3 DNA is TGCAGTGCTAGTCCGACTAGCCTCGACAATGAGCAGTTCTTC. This sequence encodes CSASPTSLDNEQFF. This chain joins TRBV20-1 and TRBJ2-1, with 7 bases fitting TRBD2. Trimming took 3 bases from V and 5 from J; bases not matched to a gene: 7. The CDR3 extends over 14 amino acids. Germline V gene lookup returns CDR1 DFQATT and CDR2 SNEGSKA (reference sequence).

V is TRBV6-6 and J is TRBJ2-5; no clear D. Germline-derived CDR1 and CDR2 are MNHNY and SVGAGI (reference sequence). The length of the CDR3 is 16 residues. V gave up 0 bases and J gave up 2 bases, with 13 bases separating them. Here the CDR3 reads CASSYSTSDLQETQYF. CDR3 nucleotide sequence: TGTGCCAGCAGTTACTCGACCTCCGACTTACAAGAGACCCAGTACTTC.

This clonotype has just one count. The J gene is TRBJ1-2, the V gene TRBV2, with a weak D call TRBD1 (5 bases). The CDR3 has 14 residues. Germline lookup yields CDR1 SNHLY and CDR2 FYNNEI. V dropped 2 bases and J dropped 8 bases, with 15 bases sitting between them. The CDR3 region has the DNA TGTGCCAGCAGTGAATACCAGGGTTTGGAAGGCTACACCTTC. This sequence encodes CASSEYQGLEGYTF.

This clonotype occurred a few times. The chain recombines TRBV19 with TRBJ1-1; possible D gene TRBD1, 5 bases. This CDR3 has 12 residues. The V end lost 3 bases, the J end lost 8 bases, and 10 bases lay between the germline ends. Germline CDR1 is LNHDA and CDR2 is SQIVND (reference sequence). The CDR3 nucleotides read TGTGCCAGTAGTATCCGGGCAGGGGAAGCTTTCTTT. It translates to CASSIRAGEAFF.

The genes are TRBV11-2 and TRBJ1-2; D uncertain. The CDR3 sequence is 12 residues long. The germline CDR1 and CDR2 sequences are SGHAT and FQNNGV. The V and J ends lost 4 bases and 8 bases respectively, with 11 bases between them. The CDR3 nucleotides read TGTGCCAGCAGCTCACAAAATCTAGGCTACACCTTC. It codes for CASSSQNLGYTF. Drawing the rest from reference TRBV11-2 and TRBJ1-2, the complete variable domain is EAGVAQSPRYKIIEKRQSVAFWCNPISGHATLYWYQQILGQGPKLLIQFQNNGVVDDSQLPKDRFSAERLKGVDSTLKIQPAKLEDSAVYLCASSSQNLGYTFGSGTRLTVV.

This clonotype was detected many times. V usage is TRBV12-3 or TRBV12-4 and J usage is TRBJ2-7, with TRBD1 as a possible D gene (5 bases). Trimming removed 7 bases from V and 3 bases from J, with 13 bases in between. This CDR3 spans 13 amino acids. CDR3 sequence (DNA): TGTGCCAGCACTGAGACAGACCACTACGAGCAGTACTTC. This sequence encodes CASTETDHYEQYF.